Below are 24 T cell receptor beta chains sequenced from a single sample in a study of cytomegalovirus exposure and HLA in healthy donors. TCRdb keeps only in-frame clones here, not all; method: immunoSEQ multiplex PCR. The table records some 200,000 clones, 75% to 95% of them present only once. Sample: PBMCs. The receptors were gathered from a woman under 30 in good health and CMV-seronegative.

The gene calls are TRBV29-1 and TRBJ1-4; 9 bases are a match to TRBD1. V trimming: 6 bases; J trimming: 2 bases; junction bases outside the gene matches: 1. The CDR3 runs 13 residues. Germline loops: CDR1 SQVTM, CDR2 ANQGSEA. DNA for the CDR3: TGCAGCGTCACAGGGGGCACTAATGAAAAACTGTTTTTT. Amino acid sequence: CSVTGGTNEKLFF.

This clone was picked up one time. CDR3 DNA sequence: TGTGCCTGGAGTAAAGAGTTATCCCCCCTTCTTAATGGCTACACCTTC. It encodes CAWSKELSPLLNGYTF. This chain connects TRBV30 to TRBJ1-2, with D unresolved. V lost 2 bases and J 6 bases, leaving 22 bases between the germline ends. CDR3 length: 16 amino acids. Germline V gives CDR1 GTSNPN, CDR2 SVGIG (reference sequence).

The chain joins TRBV28 to TRBJ2-7; 13 nucleotides align to TRBD2. The junction had 6 bases not matched to a gene; V was cut back by 5 bases and J by 5 bases. The CDR3 runs to 15 residues. Germline CDR1 reads MDHEN; CDR2 reads SYDVKM. This CDR3 is CASSASGLAGNEQYF. The CDR3 nucleotides are TGTGCCAGCAGTGCTTCGGGACTAGCGGGAAACGAGCAGTACTTC.

The V and J genes are TRBV19 and TRBJ1-2; 9 bases align to TRBD1. Germline V lookup: CDR1 LNHDA, CDR2 SQIVND (reference sequence). With V trimmed by 3 bases and J by 2 bases, 1 base remained unmatched. This CDR3 has 14 amino acids. The CDR3 spells CASSMGTGNYGYTF. CDR3 bases: TGTGCCAGTAGTATGGGGACAGGGAACTATGGCTACACCTTC. Combining the CDR3 with reference TRBV19 and TRBJ1-2 gives the whole variable domain DGGITQSPKYLFRKEGQNVTLSCEQNLNHDAMYWYRQDPGQGLRLIYYSQIVNDFQKGDIAEGYSVSREKKESFPLTVTSAQKNPTAFYLCASSMGTGNYGYTFGSGTRLTVV.

This sequence joins TRBV27 and TRBJ2-2; D not resolved. Germline-derived CDR1 and CDR2 are MNHEY and SMNVEV (reference sequence). Trimming removed 4 bases from V and 3 bases from J, with 3 bases in between. The CDR3 loop spans 12 amino acids. Here the CDR3 reads CASSSYTGELFF. The CDR3 coding sequence is TGTGCCAGCAGTTCGTACACCGGGGAGCTGTTTTTT.

V and J are TRBV11-2 and TRBJ2-7; D is ambiguous. From germline, CDR1 is SGHAT and CDR2 FQNNGV. Trimming pared 5 bases from V and 2 bases from J, leaving 13 bases between. The CDR3 contains 14 residues. The CDR3, as DNA: TGTGCCAGCAGCCTTAACACAGCAACCTACGAGCAGTACTTC. Translation gives CASSLNTATYEQYF.

V and J are TRBV9 and TRBJ2-1; tentative D call: TRBD1 (6 bases). The ends were cut back, 4 bases at V and 4 bases at J, with 12 bases in the middle. CDR3 length equals 14 residues. In germline, CDR1 is SGDLS, CDR2 YYNGEE. CDR3 sequence reads: CASSLGTPYNEQFF. CDR3 DNA sequence: TGTGCCAGCAGCCTAGGGACACCGTACAATGAGCAGTTCTTC.

The gene calls are TRBV7-2 and TRBJ1-1; D is perhaps TRBD1 (5 bases). The CDR3 is 14 residues long. V dropped 4 bases and J dropped 5 bases, with 14 bases sitting between them. The germline CDR1 and CDR2 sequences are SGHTA and FQGNSA. CDR3 in DNA: TGTGCCAGCAGCTCCCGGCGGGGGGGGACTGAAGCTTTCTTT. Protein: CASSSRRGGTEAFF.

This clone has a single count. J is TRBJ1-1 and V is TRBV29-1; D not certain. Germline V gene data show CDR1 as SQVTM and CDR2 as ANQGSEA. Trimming shortened V by 3 bases and J by 0 bases, and 5 bases separated the two germline ends. This CDR3 comprises 12 residues. The CDR3 nucleotides are TGCAGCGTTGACGCGGTGAACACTGAAGCTTTCTTT. This encodes CSVDAVNTEAFF.

The chain recombines TRBV5-6 with TRBJ2-2; D unclear. The CDR3 contains 13 residues. Trimming took 0 bases from V and 5 from J, leaving 5 bases between them. Germline V CDR1 and CDR2: SGHDT, YYEEEE. The CDR3 is CASSLAQTGELFF. The CDR3 coding sequence is TGTGCCAGCAGCTTGGCACAAACCGGGGAGCTGTTTTTT.

This clone was picked up one time. The rearrangement links TRBV9 to TRBJ1-1; D is possibly TRBD1 (5 bases). The CDR3 has 15 residues. Germline V CDR1 and CDR2: SGDLS, YYNGEE. Trimming took 0 bases from V and 2 from J, leaving 11 bases between them. Here the CDR3 DNA reads TGTGCCAGCAGCGTAGCGGGGGGGATAAACACTGAAGCTTTCTTT. Amino acid sequence: CASSVAGGINTEAFF.

In its sample, this clone was seen a few times. The chain carries TRBV28 and TRBJ1-5; possibly TRBD1 for D (6 bases). V dropped 6 bases and J dropped 7 bases, with 16 bases sitting between them. This CDR3 is built from 14 residues. Looked up from germline, CDR1 is MDHEN and CDR2 is SYDVKM. CDR3 region: CASRMIQGRQPQHF. CDR3 coding DNA: TGTGCCAGCAGAATGATACAGGGTCGGCAGCCCCAGCATTTT.

This clone turned up a few times. V gene TRBV30 combines with J gene TRBJ1-2, with 7 positions matching TRBD1. With 1 base clipped from V and 7 bases from J, the junction kept 9 bases outside the gene matches. Germline V gene lookup returns CDR1 GTSNPN and CDR2 SVGIG (reference sequence). The CDR3 runs 14 residues. Here the CDR3 DNA reads TGTGCCTGGAGTGGAGTGACAGGGTGGCGTGGCTACACCTTC. Amino acids: CAWSGVTGWRGYTF.

This rearrangement joins TRBV7-9 to TRBJ1-1; D may be TRBD1 (6 bases). The germline V gene encodes CDR1 SEHNR and CDR2 FQNEAQ (reference sequence). The V and J ends lost 2 bases and 4 bases respectively, with 17 bases between them. The CDR3 runs to 16 residues. The CDR3 loop is CASSLKPPGAVTEAFF. The CDR3 nucleotides read TGTGCCAGCAGCTTAAAGCCTCCAGGGGCGGTCACTGAAGCTTTCTTT.

The J gene is TRBJ2-1, the V gene TRBV5-6; 13 nucleotides align to TRBD2. J was trimmed by 7 bases and V by 3 bases; bases with no gene match: 10. CDR3 size: 17 residues. Germline V lookup: CDR1 SGHDT, CDR2 YYEEEE. CDR3 protein: CASSYRTSGRPGNEQFF. The CDR3 region has the DNA TGTGCCAGCAGCTACCGGACTAGCGGGAGACCCGGGAATGAGCAGTTCTTC.

Comment on this clone: The sample contains more than one DNA sequence encoding this CDR3. This chain connects TRBV11-3 to TRBJ2-3, with 7 nucleotides matching TRBD2. The germline gives CDR1 SGHNT, CDR2 YENEEA. This CDR3 has 14 amino acids. Trimming took 1 base from V and 4 from J; bases not matched to a gene: 2. The DNA of the CDR3 is TGTGCCAGCAGCTTAGGACTAGCCGCAGATACGCAGTATTTT. It codes for CASSLGLAADTQYF.

This clone has just one count. This chain joins TRBV9 and TRBJ1-2; no definite D call. This CDR3 contains 17 residues. Germline V gene data show CDR1 as SGDLS and CDR2 as YYNGEE. V lost 0 bases and J 4 bases, leaving 19 bases between the germline ends. CDR3 residues: CASSVGIIEGRSYGYTF. Written as DNA, the CDR3 is TGTGCCAGCAGCGTAGGAATTATCGAGGGCAGATCCTATGGCTACACCTTC.

This clone has just a few counts. The same CDR3 is also encoded by other DNA sequences in this sample. The chain carries TRBV6-4 and TRBJ1-2; D remains unclear. This CDR3 region has 14 residues. Trimming shortened V by 0 bases and J by 2 bases, and 7 bases separated the two germline ends. Per germline, CDR1 MRHNA and CDR2 SNTAGT. The CDR3 loop is CASSDSGGNYGYTF. In nucleotides, the CDR3 is TGTGCCAGCAGTGACTCGGGCGGGAACTATGGCTACACCTTC.

The J gene is TRBJ1-2, the V gene TRBV12-5; 9 bases match TRBD1. The length of the CDR3 is 16 residues. Germline lookup yields CDR1 LGHNT and CDR2 FRNRAP. Unmatched junction bases numbered 9, after V lost 0 bases and J lost 7 bases. The CDR3 nucleotides are TGTGCTAGTGGTTTGGTTACTACAGGGGGCGCGGTTGGCTACACCTTC. Its protein product is CASGLVTTGGAVGYTF.

Here the CDR3 DNA reads TGTGCCAGCAGTGAGGGACAGGGCAATCAGCCCCAGCATTTT. It yields the protein CASSEGQGNQPQHF. This rearrangement joins TRBV6-1 to TRBJ1-5; 8 bases agree with TRBD1. The V gene's germline CDR1 is MNHNS and CDR2 SASEGT. The CDR3 loop spans 14 amino acids. Germline trimming cut 3 bases from V and 2 bases from J; bases unmatched to any gene: 0.

This rearrangement joins TRBV28 to TRBJ1-5, with D tentatively TRBD1 (5 bases). The CDR3 totals 14 residues. Trimming removed 5 bases at V and 1 base at J, with 9 bases between. Looked up from germline, CDR1 is MDHEN and CDR2 is SYDVKM. CDR3 nucleotide sequence: TGTGCCAGCAGTCAGACAGCAAGCAATCAGCCCCAGCATTTT. Residues: CASSQTASNQPQHF.

This sequence joins TRBV29-1 and TRBJ2-7, with 10 bases aligning to TRBD1. The CDR3 is made up of 14 amino acids. V shed 1 base, J shed 2 bases, and the junction held 2 bases outside the gene matches. The germline V gene encodes CDR1 SQVTM and CDR2 ANQGSEA. The CDR3 bases are TGCAGCGTTGAAGTTGGGACAGGGGCCTACGAGCAGTACTTC. Protein product: CSVEVGTGAYEQYF.

The chain has TRBV2 and TRBJ1-1; TRBD1 agrees at 12 bases. The V and J ends lost 6 bases and 5 bases, in that order; junction bases with no gene match: 13. This CDR3 is 17 amino acids long. CDR1 is SNHLY, CDR2 FYNNEI, per germline. Here the CDR3 reads CASSELGTGGPGTEAFF. In DNA, the CDR3 is TGTGCCAGCAGCGAATTGGGGACAGGGGGCCCAGGTACTGAAGCTTTCTTT. Combining the CDR3 with reference TRBV2 and TRBJ1-1 gives the whole variable domain EPEVTQTPSHQVTQMGQEVILRCVPISNHLYFYWYRQILGQKVEFLVSFYNNEISEKSEIFDDQFSVERPDGSNFTLKIRSTKLEDSAMYFCASSELGTGGPGTEAFFGQGTRLTVV.

J is TRBJ1-2 and V is TRBV5-6, with 8 bases identical to TRBD1. Germline V gene lookup returns CDR1 SGHDT and CDR2 YYEEEE. This CDR3 region has 13 residues. V shed 3 bases, J shed 8 bases, and the junction held 6 bases outside the gene matches. CDR3 nucleotides: TGTGCCAGCAGCTCGCCGGACAGGGAAGGCTACACCTTC. Its protein is CASSSPDREGYTF.